This T cell receptor (beta chain) was sequenced in a study of blood T cell repertoires in COVID-19. For the study at large: The samples span acute and convalescent COVID-19 from the United States, Italy and Spain. From T cells, B-cell-depleted T cells, or PBMCs came the material, which was cDNA or gDNA.

Trimming took off 0 bases at V and 8 bases at J, with 14 bases between the two ends. CDR1 and CDR2 from the germline V gene are MNHEY and SVGAGI. CDR3 length: 15 amino acids. The method was immunoSEQ multiplex PCR; TCRdb's version includes in-frame clones alone and lacks a portion of them. The data contain 240,000 or so clones, roughly 86% of them singletons. The chain combines TRBV6-5 with TRBJ2-1; possible D gene TRBD1, 8 bases. This TCR derives from a woman between 65 and 79 years old with active or convalescent COVID-19. The sequenced material came from peripheral blood. CDR3 coding DNA: TGTGCCAGCAGTTACTCGACAGGGGCGGGGGATGAGCAGTTCTTC. Translating it yields CASSYSTGAGDEQFF.